One sample yielded the 18 T cell receptor beta chains listed below, sequenced in a study of radiation and T cells in renal cell carcinoma (dated by TCRdb to the early 2020s). Library generation was performed with the immunoSEQ multiplex PCR assay. Entries here come from immuneACCESS through TCRdb and include only in-frame sequences with V and J called. Some clones fail to appear in such tables; in the studies checked, an unresolved V gene covers under half of the shortfall, and the cause of the remainder is unknown. A total of 100,000 to 150,000 clones appear in this sample, approximately 78% of them only once. Around 3% of the sample goes to the ten largest clones. Sample time point, as interpreted from the label and publication: baseline pretreatment blood. What the treatment or condition label conveys for this sample: 15 Gy SBRT to primary tumor, nephrectomy 4 weeks later. This sample comprised blood, obtained from a patient whose treatment included radiotherapy and nephrectomy. These receptor sequences come from a woman aged 55 to 70 with renal cell carcinoma.

This clone was observed once. The gene calls are TRBV5-4 and TRBJ2-1; TRBD2 matches 8 bases. The V gene end was trimmed by 3 bases and the J gene end by 3 bases; junction bases not matched to a gene: 5. Germline CDR1 reads SGHNT; CDR2 reads YYREEE (reference sequence). This CDR3 is built from 15 residues. The CDR3 loop is CASSSDSGGYNEQFF. The CDR3 bases are TGTGCCAGCAGCTCTGACAGCGGGGGCTACAATGAGCAGTTCTTC.

The chain carries TRBV2 and TRBJ1-3, with D possibly matching TRBD1 (6 bases). The CDR3 loop spans 16 amino acids. Germline V lookup: CDR1 SNHLY, CDR2 FYNNEI. The ends were cut back, 8 bases at V and 2 bases at J, with 19 bases in the middle. CDR3 in DNA: TGTGCCAGCGGGCAATCACAGGGAGCTACTGGAAACACCATATATTTT. Its protein is CASGQSQGATGNTIYF.

The CDR3 nucleotides are TGTGCCAGCAGAGACAGGGGGGAGACCCAGTACTTC. Translation gives CASRDRGETQYF. This sequence joins TRBV2 and TRBJ2-5, with TRBD1 matching 9 bases. The CDR3 has 12 residues. Germline CDR1 SNHLY, CDR2 FYNNEI. V lost 6 bases, J lost 5 bases, and 1 base stayed unmatched.

V usage is TRBV10-3 and J usage is TRBJ2-4; 8 positions agree with TRBD1. With 0 bases clipped from V and 7 bases from J, the junction kept 8 bases outside the gene matches. The CDR3 consists of 16 residues. Germline loops: CDR1 ENHRY, CDR2 SYGVKD. DNA of the CDR3: TGTGCCATCAGTGAGTCGCGGGACAGGACGGGGAACATTCAGTACTTC. As protein: CAISESRDRTGNIQYF.

Only a few counts were recorded for this clone. This CDR3 is CASSRTTQLNNEQFF. The CDR3 nucleotides read TGTGCCAGCAGTCGTACCACCCAACTTAACAATGAGCAGTTCTTC. V gene TRBV7-9 combines with J gene TRBJ2-1; D gene uncertain. This CDR3 is 15 amino acids long. Per germline, CDR1 SEHNR and CDR2 FQNEAQ (reference sequence). Trimming stripped 6 bases from V and 5 bases from J, with 17 bases between. The complete variable domain, with remaining parts taken from reference TRBV7-9 and TRBJ2-1, reads DTGVSQNPRHKITKRGQNVTFRCDPISEHNRLYWYRQTLGQGPEFLTYFQNEAQLEKSRLLSDRFSAERPKGSFSTLEIQRTEQGDSAMYLCASSRTTQLNNEQFFGPGTRLTVL.

The chain uses TRBV9 and TRBJ2-5; 9 nucleotides align to TRBD2. V trimming: 3 bases; J trimming: 5 bases; junction bases outside the gene matches: 8. CDR1 is SGDLS, CDR2 YYNGEE, per germline. CDR3 length: 15 residues. CDR3 protein: CASSGTSELPETQYF. CDR3 DNA sequence: TGTGCCAGCAGCGGGACTAGCGAACTGCCTGAGACCCAGTACTTC.

V gene TRBV18 combines with J gene TRBJ1-2; 11 nucleotides match TRBD1. Per the germline V gene, CDR1 is KGHSH and CDR2 is LQKENI. Losses at the gene ends were 2 bases for V and 3 bases for J; bases not matched to a gene: 5. The CDR3 consists of 16 residues. Here the CDR3 DNA reads TGTGCCAGCTCACCAAGGGGACAGGGGGACCACTATGGCTACACCTTC. Its translation: CASSPRGQGDHYGYTF.

The chain carries TRBV5-6 and TRBJ1-2, with D possibly being TRBD1 (5 bases). V dropped 3 bases and J dropped 2 bases, with 8 bases sitting between them. The CDR3 has 13 residues. In germline, CDR1 is SGHDT, CDR2 YYEEEE. CDR3 amino acids: CASSSTVNYGYTF. CDR3 sequence (DNA): TGTGCCAGCAGCTCGACAGTAAACTATGGCTACACCTTC. The variable domain in full, with the rest retrieved from reference TRBV5-6 and TRBJ1-2, is DAGVTQSPTHLIKTRGQQVTLRCSPKSGHDTVSWYQQALGQGPQFIFQYYEEEERQRGNFPDRFSGHQFPNYSSELNVNALLLGDSALYLCASSSTVNYGYTFGSGTRLTVV.

The chain joins TRBV6-1 to TRBJ2-5; D is ambiguous. Trimming stripped 5 bases from V and 5 bases from J, with 6 bases between. The CDR3 extends over 11 amino acids. The germline gives CDR1 MNHNS, CDR2 SASEGT. The chain's CDR3 is CASSPRETQYF. CDR3 bases: TGTGCCAGCAGTCCCCGGGAGACCCAGTACTTC.

The count of this clone is one. The V and J genes are TRBV7-2 and TRBJ1-2; 9 bases line up with TRBD1. J gave up 5 bases and V 4 bases, and 8 bases lay outside the gene matches. The germline gives CDR1 SGHTA, CDR2 FQGNSA. The CDR3 extends over 15 amino acids. CDR3 amino acids: CASSYPPGTGYGYTF. The CDR3, as DNA: TGTGCCAGCAGCTACCCCCCCGGGACAGGGTATGGCTACACCTTC.

The CDR3 spells CASSVGGLGGETQYF. DNA for the CDR3: TGTGCCAGCAGCGTTGGGGGCCTGGGAGGAGAGACCCAGTACTTC. This chain links TRBV27 with TRBJ2-5; possibly TRBD1 or TRBD2 for D (6 bases each). Germline CDR1 is MNHEY and CDR2 is SMNVEV (reference sequence). This CDR3 is 15 amino acids long. The germline V and J ends were trimmed by 6 bases and 4 bases, with 18 bases remaining between them.

For this clone: Mismatch with germline at one junction end may stem from a read error. This rearrangement joins TRBV7-7 to TRBJ2-7; 8 bases are shared with TRBD1. The CDR3 totals 15 residues. CDR1 is SSHAT and CDR2 is FNYEAQ in the germline V gene (reference sequence). CDR3 residues: CASSLFQGAPYEQYF. In DNA, the CDR3 is TGTGCTAGCAGCTTATTCCAGGGGGCTCCCTACGAGCAGTACTTC.

Of note for this clone: One end of the junction does not line up with germline, which may come from a read error. The chain couples TRBV27 to TRBJ2-1; unclear D gene. This CDR3 is built from 13 residues. Germline V gene sequence: CDR1 MNHEY, CDR2 SMNVEV (reference sequence). CDR3 region: CASSLLSSNEQFF. CDR3 nucleotides: TGTGCCAGCAGTTTACTGTCCTCCAATGAGCAGTTCTTC.

The genes are TRBV5-6 and TRBJ2-5; TRBD1 aligns across 8 bases. The CDR3 has 16 amino acids. CDR1 and CDR2 (germline): SGHDT, YYEEEE. V dropped 2 bases and J dropped 2; count of bases not matched to a gene: 8. The CDR3 is CASSFSLGQGQETQYF. The CDR3 DNA is TGTGCCAGCAGCTTTTCTCTCGGACAGGGTCAAGAGACCCAGTACTTC.

This clone was recorded only once. The chain recombines TRBV6-6 with TRBJ2-7; D is unclear. The CDR3 spans 14 residues. V was clipped by 0 bases and J by 0 bases, with 6 bases between them. The germline gives CDR1 MNHNY, CDR2 SVGAGI (reference sequence). CDR3 sequence (DNA): TGTGCCAGCAGTTACTCGGCAGGCTCCTACGAGCAGTACTTC. Protein product: CASSYSAGSYEQYF.

The V call is TRBV7-3, the J call TRBJ2-3; the match to TRBD2 covers 7 bases. Germline CDR1 is SGHTA and CDR2 is FQGTGA. With V trimmed by 5 bases and J by 6 bases, 8 bases remained unmatched. This CDR3 comprises 14 residues. This CDR3 is CASSRGRAEDTQYF. CDR3 DNA sequence: TGTGCCAGCAGCCGTGGGAGGGCCGAGGATACGCAGTATTTT.

This clone was seen a handful of times. The V gene is TRBV7-9, the J gene TRBJ2-4, with a weak D call TRBD1 (6 bases). This CDR3 has 15 residues. The germline V and J ends were trimmed by 3 bases and 5 bases, with 14 bases remaining between them. The germline CDR1 and CDR2 sequences are SEHNR and FQNEAQ (reference sequence). DNA of the CDR3: TGTGCCAGCAGCTTCCTCCAGGGGCCCCAAAACATTCAGTACTTC. This encodes CASSFLQGPQNIQYF.

This clone was recorded only once. The V and J genes are TRBV27 and TRBJ2-1, with D unclear. CDR3 size: 15 residues. V shed 7 bases and J shed 6 bases, with 19 bases lying between them. Germline-derived CDR1 and CDR2 are MNHEY and SMNVEV (reference sequence). The CDR3: CASTPDTTTLNEQFF. The CDR3 DNA is TGTGCCAGCACACCCGACACTACGACGCTCAATGAGCAGTTCTTC.